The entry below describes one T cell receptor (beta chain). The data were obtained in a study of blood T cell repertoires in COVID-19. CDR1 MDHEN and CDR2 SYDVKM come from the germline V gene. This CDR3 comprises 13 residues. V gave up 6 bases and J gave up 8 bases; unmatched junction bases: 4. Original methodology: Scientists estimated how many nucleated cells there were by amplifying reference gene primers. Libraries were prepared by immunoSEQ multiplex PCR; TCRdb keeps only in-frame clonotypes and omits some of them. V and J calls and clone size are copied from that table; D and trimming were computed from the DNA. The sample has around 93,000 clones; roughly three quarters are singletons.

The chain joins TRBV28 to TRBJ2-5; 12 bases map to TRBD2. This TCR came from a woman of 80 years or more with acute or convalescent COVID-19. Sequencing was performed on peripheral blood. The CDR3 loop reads CASRRTSGTTQYF. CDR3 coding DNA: TGTGCCAGCAGGAGGACTAGCGGGACCACCCAGTACTTC.